What follows describes a single T cell receptor beta chain. From blood CD8+ and CD4+ T cells, TCR beta sequences were generated. TEMRA cells were FACS-enriched and CD8+ and CD4+ T cells negatively isolated. V lost 1 base and J 5 bases, leaving 12 bases between the germline ends. The CDR3 spans 14 residues. Per germline, CDR1 GTSNPN and CDR2 SVGIG (reference sequence). The entry originates in a study of CD8 T cells in Susac syndrome. RNA was extracted with the RNeasy kit, and a quantity of roughly 0.5 to 1 ug was reverse transcribed using random hexamers. Each CDR3 protein gets one entry after TCRdb re-called the immunoSEQ multiplex PCR reads with MiXCR. Of 300,000 to 350,000 distinct CDR3 sequences in the sample, about 92% were seen once.

The source is a human donor with multiple sclerosis. This chain joins TRBV30 and TRBJ1-5, with no clear D. Material: CD4+ T cells from PBMCs. CDR3 region: CAWSGAGPHQPQHF. CDR3 DNA sequence: TGTGCCTGGAGTGGTGCAGGACCCCATCAGCCCCAGCATTTT.